This T cell receptor beta chain was sequenced in a study of CD8 T cells in Susac syndrome. With random hexamers, reverse transcription was performed on 0.5 to 1 ug of RNA. TCRdb used MiXCR to reprocess the immunoSEQ multiplex PCR reads, holding one entry per CDR3 protein. The sample holds about 300,000 distinct CDR3 sequences, 75% to 90% seen once. Trimming took 5 bases from V and 1 from J, leaving 8 bases between them. This CDR3 region has 13 residues. The germline CDR1 and CDR2 sequences are DFQATT and SNEGSKA (reference sequence). J is TRBJ2-2 and V is TRBV20-1, with D tentatively TRBD1 (5 bases). The sequencing sample was made of CD8+ T cells from PBMCs. The TCR comes from a human donor with multiple sclerosis. DNA for the CDR3: TGCAGTGCTCAAGACAGGAACACCGGGGAGCTGTTTTTT. This gives the protein CSAQDRNTGELFF.